The sample holds a few counts of the clone carrying this TCR beta chain. Its antigen is not known. Here immunoSEQ multiplex PCR was the method, and the copy in TCRdb shows in-frame clones only, minus some. In the table there are about 110,000 clones, around 91% of which are singletons. Germline-derived CDR1 and CDR2 are ENHRY and SYGVKD. J was trimmed by 5 bases and V by 8 bases; bases with no gene match: 2. This CDR3 has 12 residues. These data originate in a study of T cell responses to AZD1222 COVID-19 vaccine. As for the study in general: Doses given second, at about 4 or about 12 weeks, were pooled.

Study results and caveats: No day 14 peak samples; only post-peak repertoires were characterized. Just 5 to 7 AZD1222 recipients were seropositive at baseline.

The TCR sequence derives from an adult in good health. The rearrangement joins TRBV10-3 to TRBJ2-3, with 9 bases fitting TRBD2. This material consisted of peripheral blood, taken on day 0 of AZD1222 vaccination. The DNA of the CDR3 is TGTGCCATCGCTAGCGGGGTAGATACGCAGTATTTT. Residues: CAIASGVDTQYF.